Described below is a single T cell receptor beta chain sequence and its context. As yet, its antigen is unknown. This specimen comes from a study of cytomegalovirus exposure and HLA in healthy donors. Study-wide context: Researchers found that roughly 80% of 398 genotyped donors fell within the Caucasian-associated ancestry cluster.

Study-wide results and limits: A reported reduction in N-insertions relative to the roughly 700-donor mean was seen in an Asian-associated ancestry cluster in a later analysis. A later analysis linked around 17,000 TCR beta sequences to HLA alleles at 0.05 false discovery rate. Reports credit the classifier with highly specific, highly sensitive diagnosis of cytomegalovirus status.

This CDR3 spans 16 amino acids. V lost 5 bases and J lost 4, with 15 bases in between. Per the germline V gene, CDR1 is SEHNR and CDR2 is FQNEAQ (reference sequence). The PCR employed 60 Vbeta primers together with 13 Jbeta primers. Repertoires were generated with immunoSEQ multiplex PCR, while TCRdb's copy carries only in-frame clones and drops some. The sample records about 130,000 clones, approximately 82% being singletons. The specimen sequenced was PBMCs. The sequence was obtained from a boy under 10 years old in good health and CMV-seronegative. The V and J genes are TRBV7-9 and TRBJ2-6, with D perhaps matching TRBD1 (5 bases). The CDR3 bases are TGTGCCAGCAGCCCCATCAAGGGGAAAGGGGCCAACGTCCTGACTTTC. Its protein is CASSPIKGKGANVLTF.